This TCR beta chain was observed in a study of blood T cell repertoires in COVID-19. Study as a whole: Acute and convalescent COVID-19 samples came from the United States, Italy and Spain. Nucleic acid was either cDNA or gDNA, and it came from T cells, B-cell-depleted T cells, or PBMCs.

Authors' processing steps: Estimates of nucleated cell counts were drawn from the amplification of reference gene primers. Method: immunoSEQ multiplex PCR; TCRdb's copy keeps in-frame clones and lacks some. From that table come the V and J calls and clone size; the DNA was used to work out D and trimming. Found here are 250,000 to 300,000 clones, roughly 91% of them singletons; the top ten hold around 10%. V lost 5 bases and J 2 bases, leaving 9 bases between the germline ends. CDR1 and CDR2 from the germline V gene are MNHEY and SMNVEV (reference sequence). CDR3 size: 13 residues. The table lists this clone with a count of one.

Sequences were obtained from peripheral blood. The chain has TRBV27 and TRBJ1-1; D possibly corresponds to TRBD1 (6 bases). The sequence came from a woman aged 25-40 years with COVID-19, enrolled during active disease. CDR3 protein: CASSAGANTEAFF. The CDR3 DNA sequence: TGTGCCAGCAGTGCAGGGGCAAACACTGAAGCTTTCTTT.